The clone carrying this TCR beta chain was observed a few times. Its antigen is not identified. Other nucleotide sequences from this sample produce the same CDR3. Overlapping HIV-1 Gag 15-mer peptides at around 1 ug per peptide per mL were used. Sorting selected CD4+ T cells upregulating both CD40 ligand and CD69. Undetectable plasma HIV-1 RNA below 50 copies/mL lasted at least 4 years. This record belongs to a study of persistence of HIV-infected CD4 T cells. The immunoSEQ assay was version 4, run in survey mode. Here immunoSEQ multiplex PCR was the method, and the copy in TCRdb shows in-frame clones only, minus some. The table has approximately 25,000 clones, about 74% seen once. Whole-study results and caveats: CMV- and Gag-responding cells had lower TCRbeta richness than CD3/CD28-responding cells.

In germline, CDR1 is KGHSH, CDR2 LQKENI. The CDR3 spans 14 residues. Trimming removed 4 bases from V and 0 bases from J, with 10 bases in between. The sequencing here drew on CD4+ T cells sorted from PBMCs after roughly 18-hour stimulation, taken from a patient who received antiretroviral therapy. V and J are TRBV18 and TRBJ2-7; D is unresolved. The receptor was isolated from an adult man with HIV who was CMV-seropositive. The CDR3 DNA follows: TGTGCCAGCTCACGACGGACGGACTCCTACGAGCAGTACTTC. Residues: CASSRRTDSYEQYF.